Below are 13 T cell receptor beta chains sequenced from a single sample in a study of shared T cell receptors in the human thymus. Profiling relied on immunoSEQ multiplex PCR, and the TCRdb table lists in-frame clones only, not all of them. This table holds under 700,000 clones, around 78% found once. The same sample was also used in a study of human thymus T cells.

The sequenced sample consisted of thymocytes. The receptors stem from a boy less than two years old with a congenital heart defect.

This chain links TRBV7-3 with TRBJ2-7; D is undetermined. Deletions cut 2 bases from V and 2 bases from J, with 7 bases between. This CDR3 region has 13 residues. Per the germline V gene, CDR1 is SGHTA and CDR2 is FQGTGA. The DNA of the CDR3 is TGTGCCAGCAGCTTAGCGGTCGCCTACGAGCAGTACTTC. Translation: CASSLAVAYEQYF.

This chain joins TRBV27 and TRBJ2-3, with TRBD1 matching over 9 bases. V trimming: 5 bases; J trimming: 3 bases; junction bases outside the gene matches: 12. The germline V gene encodes CDR1 MNHEY and CDR2 SMNVEV (reference sequence). This CDR3 spans 17 amino acids. CDR3 bases: TGTGCCAGCAGTCGACGCACGGGACAGGGAACAACAGATACGCAGTATTTT. It codes for CASSRRTGQGTTDTQYF.

V is TRBV4-2 and J is TRBJ2-4, with 7 bases lining up with TRBD2. The J segment lost 1 base and the V segment lost 1 base, leaving 4 bases of the junction unmatched. Germline CDR1 and CDR2: LGHNA and YNFKEQ. CDR3 length equals 16 residues. This chain's CDR3 is CASSQGGGSAKNIQYF. In DNA, the CDR3 is TGTGCCAGCAGCCAAGGGGGAGGGTCCGCCAAAAACATTCAGTACTTC.

This clone was observed a few times. This rearrangement joins TRBV4-2 to TRBJ2-1; TRBD2 matches at 7 bases. The ends lost 4 bases at V and 8 bases at J; junction bases unmatched: 20. The germline V gene has CDR1 LGHNA and CDR2 YNFKEQ. The CDR3 runs 18 residues. The CDR3 bases are TGTGCCAGCAGCCGGGAAAGGAGACGGACTAGTGATTTCGATGAGCAGTTCTTC. Its translation: CASSRERRRTSDFDEQFF.

The rearrangement uses TRBV7-3 and TRBJ2-3; 8 bases fit TRBD1. Per the germline V gene, CDR1 is SGHTA and CDR2 is FQGTGA. With V trimmed by 5 bases and J by 0 bases, 4 bases remained unmatched. There are 15 residues in the CDR3. CDR3 sequence reads: CASSPRDRSTDTQYF. The DNA for the CDR3 is TGTGCCAGCAGCCCACGGGACAGGAGCACAGATACGCAGTATTTT.

In DNA form, the CDR3 reads TGTGCCAGCCATGCGGCAGGGGCGGATGAAAAACTGTTTTTT. It yields the protein CASHAAGADEKLFF. The genes are TRBV6-1 and TRBJ1-4; tentatively, D is TRBD1 (6 bases). Trimming cost V 8 bases and J 6 bases, with 16 bases left between them. This CDR3 contains 14 residues. CDR1 and CDR2 (germline): MNHNS, SASEGT.

The chain joins TRBV18 to TRBJ2-7; 10 bases align to TRBD1. In germline, CDR1 is KGHSH, CDR2 LQKENI. Germline trimming cut 1 base from V and 5 bases from J; bases unmatched to any gene: 5. CDR3 length equals 15 residues. The CDR3 spells CASSPRDRGRHEQYF. CDR3 nucleotides: TGTGCCAGCTCACCACGGGACAGGGGACGGCACGAGCAGTACTTC.

The rearrangement uses TRBV5-5 and TRBJ1-5; TRBD1 matches 9 bases. After removal of 0 bases from V and 5 bases from J, the junction contained 3 bases not matched to a gene. Germline loops: CDR1 SGHKS, CDR2 YYEKEE (reference sequence). The CDR3 length is 15 residues. CDR3 sequence (DNA): TGTGCCAGCAGCTTGGAGGGACAGGGATATCAGCCCCAGCATTTT. It codes for CASSLEGQGYQPQHF.

The genes are TRBV28 and TRBJ2-5; 9 bases align to TRBD2. V shed 0 bases, J shed 7 bases, and the junction held 24 bases outside the gene matches. This CDR3 comprises 21 residues. The V gene's germline CDR1 is MDHEN and CDR2 SYDVKM. The CDR3: CASSLWIGAGGRADSWATQYF. The CDR3 DNA is TGTGCCAGCAGTTTATGGATCGGGGCTGGCGGGAGGGCCGATTCCTGGGCGACCCAGTACTTC.

The V and J genes are TRBV23-1 and TRBJ2-1, with D possibly being TRBD1 (6 bases). TRBV23-1 is noted as an ORF with a role that remains uncertain. This CDR3 is 17 amino acids long. Trimming took off 0 bases at V and 5 bases at J, with 17 bases between the two ends. The CDR3 spells CASSQSPGTKDNNEQFF. The CDR3 nucleotides read TGCGCCAGCAGTCAATCCCCCGGGACAAAGGACAACAATGAGCAGTTCTTC.

The chain links TRBV5-1 to TRBJ2-7; perhaps TRBD2 as D (5 bases). Trimming left V 3 bases short and J 0 bases short, with 22 bases between. Per germline, CDR1 SGHRS and CDR2 YFSETQ. This CDR3 region has 18 residues. The CDR3 nucleotides read TGCGCCAGCAGCTCCCCACTAGAGGGAGCGCCGCCCTCCTACGAGCAGTACTTC. Translation gives CASSSPLEGAPPSYEQYF.

This clone has a handful of counts. This sequence joins TRBV6-1 and TRBJ2-7, with 8 bases fitting TRBD1. V trimming: 5 bases; J trimming: 12 bases; junction bases outside the gene matches: 6. Germline values: CDR1 MNHNS, CDR2 SASEGT. The CDR3 runs to 11 residues. CDR3 coding DNA: TGTGCCAGCAGTACCCGGACAGGGTTGTACTTC. It specifies CASSTRTGLYF.

CDR3 in amino acids: CASSISSRTGYHYEQYF. CDR3 DNA sequence: TGTGCCAGCAGTATTTCTTCTCGCACAGGGTACCACTACGAGCAGTACTTC. This chain uses TRBV2 with TRBJ2-7; D is perhaps TRBD1 (6 bases). Trimming shortened V by 5 bases and J by 3 bases, and 23 bases separated the two germline ends. Per germline, CDR1 SNHLY and CDR2 FYNNEI. This CDR3 is built from 17 residues. Filled out from reference TRBV2 and TRBJ2-7, the complete variable domain reads EPEVTQTPSHQVTQMGQEVILRCVPISNHLYFYWYRQILGQKVEFLVSFYNNEISEKSEIFDDQFSVERPDGSNFTLKIRSTKLEDSAMYFCASSISSRTGYHYEQYFGPGTRLTVT.